This T cell receptor (beta chain) was recorded in a study of cytomegalovirus exposure and HLA in healthy donors. Study results and caveats: A few CMV-associated chains were confirmed in vitro to be specific for CMV antigens. The investigators catalogued 164 TCR beta chains as cytomegalovirus-associated.

V was clipped by 5 bases and J by 0 bases, with 12 bases between them. From germline, CDR1 is SEHNR and CDR2 FQNEAQ (reference sequence). CDR3 length equals 15 residues. Measured with immunoSEQ multiplex PCR; TCRdb has only the in-frame clones, and not every one. The table lists 180,000 or so clones, around nine tenths of them singletons. On this clone itself: The target antigen is unknown.

The genes are TRBV7-9 and TRBJ2-3; a possible D gene is TRBD1 (5 bases). The sample was PBMCs. This receptor was obtained from a man between 18 and 35 years old in good health and CMV-seropositive. CDR3 region: CASSRKKGSTDTQYF. CDR3 in DNA: TGTGCCAGCAGCCGCAAGAAGGGGAGCACAGATACGCAGTATTTT.